The clone carrying this TCR beta chain was picked up one time. The antigen is not known. Measured with immunoSEQ multiplex PCR; TCRdb has only the in-frame clones, and not every one. This sample yields 55,000 to 70,000 clones, of which about 80% are seen a single time; around an eighth belongs to the top ten. The sample originates from a study of T cell responses to AZD1222 COVID-19 vaccine. The germline V gene has CDR1 SEHNR and CDR2 FQNEAQ (reference sequence). CDR3 length: 16 amino acids. V shed 1 base and J 6 bases; nucleotides not matched to a gene: 6. Regarding the study as a whole: Repertoire sampling happened only post peak T cell response. Reports say nearly half of spike-specific TCRs go after unmutated variant regions. The study found Spike-specific TCR breadth and depth rose after two AZD1222 doses. With dominance at 160-218 and 743-854, vaccine-associated CD4 TCRs spanned spike.

The chain uses TRBV7-9 and TRBJ1-1; 12 bases are a match to TRBD1. This sample comprised peripheral blood, obtained on day 0 of AZD1222 vaccination. The source of this sequence is an adult in good health. The CDR3 region has the DNA TGTGCCAGCAGCTTAGACCGGGGACAGGGGGCTCCTGAAGCTTTCTTT. This codes for CASSLDRGQGAPEAFF.